This T cell receptor (beta chain) was sequenced for a study of identical twins. TCRdb re-called the 5' RACE reads with MiXCR, one entry per CDR3 protein. The sample records approximately 500,000 distinct CDR3 sequences, roughly 15% being singletons. The data were also submitted as part of a second study, on yellow fever vaccine responses in identical twins.

The clonotype originates from a woman in her late teens or twenties in good health. Sequencing was done on a sample of CD4+ T cells sorted from blood.

CDR3 residues: CASSVVAGSNTEAFF. The CDR3 DNA is TGTGCCAGCAGCGTAGTGGCAGGATCGAACACTGAAGCTTTCTTT. The chain carries TRBV9 and TRBJ1-1; no reliable D call. Trimming left V 0 bases short and J 1 base short, with 10 bases between. Germline loops: CDR1 SGDLS, CDR2 YYNGEE. The CDR3 sequence is 15 residues long.